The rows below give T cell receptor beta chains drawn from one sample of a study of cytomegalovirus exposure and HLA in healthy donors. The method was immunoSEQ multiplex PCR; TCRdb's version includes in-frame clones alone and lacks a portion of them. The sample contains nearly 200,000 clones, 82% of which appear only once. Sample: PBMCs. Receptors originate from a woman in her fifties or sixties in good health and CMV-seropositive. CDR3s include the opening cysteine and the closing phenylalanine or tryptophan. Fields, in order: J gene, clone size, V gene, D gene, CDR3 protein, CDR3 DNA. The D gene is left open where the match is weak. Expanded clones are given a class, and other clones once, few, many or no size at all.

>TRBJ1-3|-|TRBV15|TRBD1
CATSPGGSGNTIYF
TGTGCCACCAGTCCAGGGGGCTCTGGAAACACCATATATTTT
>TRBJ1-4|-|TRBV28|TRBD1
CASSSQGATNEKLFF
TGTGCCAGCAGTTCTCAGGGGGCAACTAATGAAAAACTGTTTTTT
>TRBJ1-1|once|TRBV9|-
CASSVVPVRARGGNF
TGTGCCAGCAGCGTAGTGCCGGTGAGGGCGCGGGGTGGTAACTTT
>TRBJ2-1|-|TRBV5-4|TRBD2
CASSNSGGFYNEQFF
TGTGCCAGCAGCAATAGCGGGGGATTCTACAATGAGCAGTTCTTC
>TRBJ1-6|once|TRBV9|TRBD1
CASSGGQNSPLHF
TGTGCCAGCAGCGGGGGACAGAATTCACCCCTCCACTTT
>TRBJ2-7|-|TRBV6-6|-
CASSFTGEGYEQYF
TGTGCCAGCAGTTTTACGGGAGAAGGCTACGAGCAGTACTTC
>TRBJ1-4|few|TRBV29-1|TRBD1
CSVGTTGGSNEKLFF
TGCAGCGTTGGAACTACAGGGGGAAGTAATGAAAAACTGTTTTTT
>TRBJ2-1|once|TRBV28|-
CASSSSRGHEQFF
TGTGCCAGCAGTTCCTCAAGAGGTCATGAGCAGTTCTTC
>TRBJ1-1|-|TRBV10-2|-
CASNPNGAGHTEAFF
TGCGCCAGCAATCCAAACGGGGCGGGGCACACTGAAGCTTTCTTT
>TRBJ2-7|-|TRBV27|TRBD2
CASSLSGGTTYEQYF
TGTGCCAGCAGCCTAAGCGGGGGGACAACCTACGAGCAGTACTTC
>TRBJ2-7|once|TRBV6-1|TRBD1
CASSHTGGAEQYF
TGTGCCAGCAGTCATACAGGGGGCGCCGAGCAGTACTTC
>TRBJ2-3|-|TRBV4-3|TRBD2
CASSQERRGETDTQYF
TGCGCCAGCAGCCAAGAGAGGCGGGGGGAAACAGATACGCAGTATTTT
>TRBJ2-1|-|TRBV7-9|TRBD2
CASTSDRGGYEQFF
TGTGCCAGCACTTCAGATCGGGGGGGCTATGAGCAGTTCTTC
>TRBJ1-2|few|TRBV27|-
CASSSLPRVDGYTF
TGTGCCAGCAGTTCTCTCCCGAGGGTCGATGGCTACACCTTC
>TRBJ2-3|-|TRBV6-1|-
CASSEEPQGTQYF
TGTGCCAGCAGTGAGGAGCCCCAGGGTACGCAGTATTTT
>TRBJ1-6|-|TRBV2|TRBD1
CASSWDREGNSPLHF
TGTGCCAGCAGTTGGGACAGGGAAGGAAATTCACCCCTCCACTTT
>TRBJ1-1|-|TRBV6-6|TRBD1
CASVGGRGQAFF
TGTGCCAGCGTCGGGGGCAGGGGGCAGGCTTTCTTT
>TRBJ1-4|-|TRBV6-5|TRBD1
CASSRQGSNEKLFF
TGTGCCAGCAGTAGACAGGGGTCTAATGAAAAACTGTTTTTT
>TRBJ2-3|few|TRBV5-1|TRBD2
CASSLEGGTLRGHTQYF
TGCGCCAGCAGCTTGGAGGGAGGGACGCTTAGAGGGCATACGCAGTATTTT
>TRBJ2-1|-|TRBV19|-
CASSIDLSSYNEQFF
TGTGCCAGTAGTATAGACCTTAGCTCCTACAATGAGCAGTTCTTC
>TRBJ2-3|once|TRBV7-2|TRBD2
CASSPPGGLAIGYF
TGTGCCAGCAGCCCCCCGGGTGGACTAGCGATAGGGTATTTT
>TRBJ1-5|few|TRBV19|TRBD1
CASSIDRGEQPQHF
TGTGCCAGTAGTATCGACAGGGGTGAGCAGCCCCAGCATTTT
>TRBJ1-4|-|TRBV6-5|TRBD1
CASSRTGTTNEKLFF
TGTGCCAGCAGCCGGACAGGGACAACTAATGAAAAACTGTTTTTT
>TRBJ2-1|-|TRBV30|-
CAWSEVGAYNEQFF
TGTGCCTGGAGTGAAGTGGGGGCGTACAATGAGCAGTTCTTC
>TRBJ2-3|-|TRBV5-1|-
CASSSPTGGDTQYF
TGCGCCAGCAGCTCCCCGACGGGTGGGGATACGCAGTATTTT
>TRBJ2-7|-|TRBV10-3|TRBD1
CAISGGALSYEQYF
TGTGCCATTTCAGGGGGCGCCCTCTCCTACGAGCAGTACTTC